The 22 T cell receptor beta chains in this list originate from one sample, sequenced in a study of brain T cells in children with intractable seizures. Sequenced by immunoSEQ multiplex PCR; TCRdb stores in-frame clones only, minus some. The data show 95,000 to 120,000 clones, with 90% to 95% seen just once and more than 3% held by the top ten. The source was peripheral blood, collected at surgery. These receptors all come from a boy under two years old with hemimegalencephaly and intractable seizures.

J is TRBJ1-1 and V is TRBV7-9; D gene uncertain. CDR3 length: 14 amino acids. The V end was cut by 0 bases, the J end by 2 bases, with 7 bases between. Germline loops: CDR1 SEHNR, CDR2 FQNEAQ (reference sequence). CDR3 residues: CASSLAAGNTEAFF. The CDR3 bases are TGTGCCAGCAGCTTAGCCGCGGGCAACACTGAAGCTTTCTTT.

The chain links TRBV7-8 to TRBJ2-3, with TRBD2 matching 14 bases. Germline V gives CDR1 SGHVS, CDR2 FQNEAQ. CDR3 length: 14 residues. The junction had 5 bases not matched to a gene; V was cut back by 4 bases and J by 11 bases. This CDR3 is CASSSTSGRVGQYF. CDR3 DNA sequence: TGTGCCAGCAGCTCGACTAGCGGGAGGGTTGGGCAGTATTTT.

The chain has TRBV6-1 and TRBJ2-5, with 10 bases that match TRBD2. This CDR3 has 15 residues. CDR1 and CDR2 from the germline V gene are MNHNS and SASEGT. V shed 5 bases, J shed 13 bases, and the junction held 16 bases outside the gene matches. CDR3 sequence: CASSSSSGRAVALYF. CDR3 sequence (DNA): TGTGCCAGCAGTTCTTCCAGCGGGAGGGCCGTCGCTCTGTACTTC.

The V and J genes are TRBV5-6 and TRBJ2-5; maybe TRBD2 (6 bases). Germline CDR1 reads SGHDT; CDR2 reads YYEEEE. Trimming stripped 0 bases from V and 4 bases from J, with 19 bases between. CDR3 size: 17 residues. In DNA, the CDR3 is TGTGCCAGCAGCTTGGGTCGCTTCGGAGGGCCTGGAGAGACCCAGTACTTC. It is translated as CASSLGRFGGPGETQYF. Together with reference TRBV5-6 and TRBJ2-5, the CDR3 gives the full variable domain: DAGVTQSPTHLIKTRGQQVTLRCSPKSGHDTVSWYQQALGQGPQFIFQYYEEEERQRGNFPDRFSGHQFPNYSSELNVNALLLGDSALYLCASSLGRFGGPGETQYFGPGTRLLVL.

The chain combines TRBV28 with TRBJ2-7; 12 positions match TRBD2. Trimming cost V 5 bases and J 0 bases; bases outside gene matches: 11. Looked up from germline, CDR1 is MDHEN and CDR2 is SYDVKM. The CDR3 is made up of 18 amino acids. CDR3 loop: CASSLRTSGVISSYEQYF. Here the CDR3 DNA reads TGTGCCAGCAGTCTTCGGACTAGCGGGGTAATAAGCTCCTACGAGCAGTACTTC.

The chain joins TRBV4-1 to TRBJ2-1, with TRBD2 as a possible D gene (5 bases). With 0 bases removed from V and 5 bases from J, the gap between germline ends came to 11 bases. This CDR3 spans 15 amino acids. Germline V gene lookup returns CDR1 MGHRA and CDR2 YSYEKL. The CDR3 reads CASSQDRIGDNEQFF. The DNA for the CDR3 is TGCGCCAGCAGCCAAGATCGTATCGGGGACAATGAGCAGTTCTTC.

This chain connects TRBV7-2 to TRBJ2-7; D gene unclear. This CDR3 region has 13 residues. CDR1 is SGHTA, CDR2 FQGNSA, per germline. The germline V and J ends were trimmed by 4 bases and 4 bases, with 11 bases remaining between them. The DNA for the CDR3 is TGTGCCAGCAGCTCTGGGGTGTGGTACGAGCAGTACTTC. Amino acid sequence: CASSSGVWYEQYF.

The genes are TRBV7-9 and TRBJ2-5; D is ambiguous. The CDR3 totals 10 residues. The V end was cut by 1 base, the J end by 6 bases, with 0 bases between. Per germline, CDR1 SEHNR and CDR2 FQNEAQ (reference sequence). CDR3 in amino acids: CASSLETQYF. Here the CDR3 DNA reads TGTGCCAGCAGCTTAGAGACCCAGTACTTC.

The J gene is TRBJ1-1, the V gene TRBV10-1; D is unclear. Trimming stripped 3 bases from V and 7 bases from J, with 6 bases between. CDR3 length: 11 residues. Germline V gene sequence: CDR1 WNHNN, CDR2 SYGVQD (reference sequence). CDR3 bases: TGCGCCAGCAGTGAACGTGGTGAAGCTTTCTTT. It codes for CASSERGEAFF.

The chain is built from TRBV6-9 and TRBJ2-1; 8 nucleotides agree with TRBD1. The CDR3 is 16 residues long. The ends lost 8 bases at V and 3 bases at J; junction bases unmatched: 12. In germline, CDR1 is MNHGY, CDR2 SVAAGI. The DNA for the CDR3 is TGTGCCAGCGGACCCGGGACAGGATTTCTCTACAATGAGCAGTTCTTC. Translating gives CASGPGTGFLYNEQFF.

This rearrangement joins TRBV6-5 to TRBJ2-3, with TRBD2 matching 7 bases. With V trimmed by 7 bases and J by 8 bases, 3 bases remained unmatched. In germline, CDR1 is MNHEY, CDR2 SVGAGI. The CDR3 has 11 amino acids. In DNA, the CDR3 is TGTGCCAGCATCACGGGGGGTACGCAGTATTTT. This translates into CASITGGTQYF.

The chain carries TRBV11-2 and TRBJ2-3, with TRBD2 matching over 10 bases. The J segment lost 2 bases and the V segment lost 6 bases, leaving 8 bases of the junction unmatched. The CDR3 sequence is 16 residues long. The V gene's germline CDR1 is SGHAT and CDR2 FQNNGV. CDR3 DNA sequence: TGTGCCAGCAGGAACCATAGCGGGAGGCCCACAGATACGCAGTATTTT. Translation gives CASRNHSGRPTDTQYF. Full variable domain (outside the CDR3, taken from reference TRBV11-2 and TRBJ2-3): EAGVAQSPRYKIIEKRQSVAFWCNPISGHATLYWYQQILGQGPKLLIQFQNNGVVDDSQLPKDRFSAERLKGVDSTLKIQPAKLEDSAVYLCASRNHSGRPTDTQYFGPGTRLTVL.

This chain connects TRBV19 to TRBJ2-2; 13 positions match TRBD2. This CDR3 is 15 amino acids long. Germline lookup yields CDR1 LNHDA and CDR2 SQIVND (reference sequence). The V and J ends lost 3 bases and 7 bases, in that order; junction bases with no gene match: 2. The CDR3 loop is CASSMTSGRNGELFF. CDR3 DNA: TGTGCCAGTAGTATGACTAGCGGGAGGAACGGGGAGCTGTTTTTT.

The genes are TRBV9 and TRBJ1-4; 7 nucleotides align to TRBD1. The germline V gene encodes CDR1 SGDLS and CDR2 YYNGEE. With V trimmed by 5 bases and J by 5 bases, 6 bases remained unmatched. The CDR3 runs to 14 residues. The CDR3 spells CASSRQGGNEKLFF. CDR3 DNA sequence: TGTGCCAGCAGTCGACAGGGCGGGAATGAAAAACTGTTTTTT. The full variable domain, completed using reference TRBV9 and TRBJ1-4, is DSGVTQTPKHLITATGQRVTLRCSPRSGDLSVYWYQQSLDQGLQFLIQYYNGEERAKGNILERFSAQQFPDLHSELNLSSLELGDSALYFCASSRQGGNEKLFFGSGTQLSVL.

This chain uses TRBV9 with TRBJ1-5; D is unresolved. Trimming pared 2 bases from V and 3 bases from J, leaving 12 bases between. Germline assignment: CDR1 SGDLS and CDR2 YYNGEE. The CDR3 spans 15 residues. The CDR3 protein is CASSVGGTHNQPQHF. The CDR3 DNA is TGTGCCAGCAGCGTCGGCGGAACCCACAATCAGCCCCAGCATTTT. The full variable domain, with the rest looked up from reference TRBV9 and TRBJ1-5, is DSGVTQTPKHLITATGQRVTLRCSPRSGDLSVYWYQQSLDQGLQFLIQYYNGEERAKGNILERFSAQQFPDLHSELNLSSLELGDSALYFCASSVGGTHNQPQHFGDGTRLSIL.

The CDR3 loop is CASSLKPASLLGTMYQETQYF. CDR3 nucleotides: TGTGCCAGCAGTTTAAAGCCCGCGAGTTTACTAGGGACCATGTACCAAGAGACCCAGTACTTC. V gene TRBV27 combines with J gene TRBJ2-5; D possibly uses TRBD1 or TRBD2 (5 bases each). The CDR3 loop spans 21 amino acids. The V gene lost 2 bases and the J gene lost 0 bases, with 28 bases spanning the gap. Germline loops: CDR1 MNHEY, CDR2 SMNVEV (reference sequence).

The rearrangement uses TRBV6-5 and TRBJ2-1, with a tentative D call TRBD2 (5 bases). Trimming removed 11 bases at V and 4 bases at J, with 18 bases between. The CDR3 has 14 residues. CDR1 MNHEY and CDR2 SVGAGI come from the germline V gene. The CDR3 bases are TGTGCCCCCCAAGACGGGAATAGGTACAATGAGCAGTTCTTC. Translation: CAPQDGNRYNEQFF.

This chain connects TRBV6-6 to TRBJ1-5, with D unclear. Germline V gene sequence: CDR1 MNHNY, CDR2 SVGAGI (reference sequence). V was cut by 2 bases and J by 7 bases, with 12 bases left in between. The CDR3 covers 14 residues. CDR3 loop: CASSYGGVRQPQHF. CDR3 nucleotide sequence: TGTGCCAGCAGTTACGGCGGGGTTCGGCAGCCCCAGCATTTT.

The J gene is TRBJ2-1, the V gene TRBV24-1; 7 nucleotides align to TRBD1. Germline loops: CDR1 KGHDR, CDR2 SFDVKD. Trimming at V came to 9 bases and at J to 0 bases, leaving 7 bases not matched to a gene. The CDR3 loop spans 15 amino acids. The CDR3 loop is CATSSTGFSYNEQFF. The CDR3 nucleotides are TGTGCCACCTCCTCGACAGGGTTCTCCTACAATGAGCAGTTCTTC.

Remarks on this clone: The junction departs from germline at one end; a sequencing error may be responsible. The chain carries TRBV28 and TRBJ1-5; 10 positions agree with TRBD1. CDR1 MDHEN and CDR2 SYDVKM come from the germline V gene. CDR3 length equals 12 residues. The chain's CDR3 is CASSLGTGAVFF. The CDR3 DNA follows: TGTGCCAGCAGTTTAGGGACAGGGGCGGTATTTTTT.

Points on this clone: Other nucleotide sequences in the sample specify the same CDR3. This chain connects TRBV5-1 to TRBJ2-5, with D uncertain. Trimming took 2 bases from V and 5 from J, leaving 4 bases between them. The CDR3 is 11 residues long. Germline V gene sequence: CDR1 SGHRS, CDR2 YFSETQ. CDR3 DNA: TGCGCCAGCAGCTTAGTGGAGACCCAGTACTTC. Its protein product is CASSLVETQYF.

The chain has TRBV12-3 or TRBV12-4 and TRBJ1-2; D might be TRBD1 (5 bases). The CDR3 extends over 13 amino acids. Between the trimmed V and J ends, which lost 6 bases and 8 bases, there was a span of 16 bases. As DNA, the CDR3 is TGTGCCAGCAGCCTCCCCAGGGTAGAGGGCTACACCTTC. Protein: CASSLPRVEGYTF.